These 18 T cell receptor beta chains were sequenced from one sample in a study of cytomegalovirus exposure and HLA in healthy donors. The PCR employed 60 Vbeta primers together with 13 Jbeta primers. Libraries were prepared by immunoSEQ multiplex PCR; TCRdb keeps only in-frame clonotypes and omits some of them. This sample has about 140,000 clones, with approximately 72% found just once. The sample comprised PBMCs. These receptors were taken from a man aged 35-49 years in good health and CMV-seronegative.

This sequence joins TRBV20-1 and TRBJ2-3; D is unclear. Trimming removed 0 bases from V and 8 bases from J, with 6 bases in between. Looked up from germline, CDR1 is DFQATT and CDR2 is SNEGSKA (reference sequence). The CDR3 is 11 residues long. CDR3 nucleotides: TGCAGTGCTAGAGATGATAGTACGCAGTATTTT. Translation: CSARDDSTQYF.

The chain has TRBV7-9 and TRBJ2-7, with D possibly being TRBD2 (5 bases). The CDR3 totals 15 residues. Trimming left V 4 bases short and J 3 bases short, with 16 bases between. Per the germline V gene, CDR1 is SEHNR and CDR2 is FQNEAQ (reference sequence). Here the CDR3 reads CASSSRTGRVYEQYF. The CDR3, as DNA: TGTGCCAGCAGCTCTCGCACGGGAAGGGTCTACGAGCAGTACTTC.

The chain is built from TRBV6-5 and TRBJ2-7; D unresolved. V was pared by 2 bases and J by 4 bases, with 12 bases between. CDR3 length equals 14 residues. Germline lookup yields CDR1 MNHEY and CDR2 SVGAGI. CDR3 coding DNA: TGTGCCAGCAGTTACGGGCAGTCTCTATACGAGCAGTACTTC. This gives the protein CASSYGQSLYEQYF.

This clone has just a few counts. This chain links TRBV4-3 with TRBJ2-1, with a possible D match to TRBD2 (5 bases). The ends were cut back, 0 bases at V and 8 bases at J, with 20 bases in the middle. Looked up from germline, CDR1 is LGHNA and CDR2 is YSLEER. This CDR3 spans 17 amino acids. The CDR3 coding sequence is TGCGCCAGCAGCCAAGATGGGCCCGGGAAGCCTGCCGATGAGCAGTTCTTC. Its translation: CASSQDGPGKPADEQFF.

The chain uses TRBV19 and TRBJ1-2; D may be TRBD1 (6 bases). The length of the CDR3 is 15 residues. V lost 5 bases, J lost 2 bases, and 15 bases lay in between. Germline loops: CDR1 LNHDA, CDR2 SQIVND (reference sequence). The CDR3 DNA reads as TGTGCCAGTAGTCCCCAACAGGGATGGAACTATGGCTACACCTTC. This gives the protein CASSPQQGWNYGYTF.

The V call is TRBV4-3, the J call TRBJ1-3; D call uncertain. V lost 0 bases and J 4 bases, leaving 16 bases between the germline ends. CDR1 is LGHNA and CDR2 is YSLEER in the germline V gene. The length of the CDR3 is 17 residues. DNA for the CDR3: TGCGCCAGCAGCCAAGACGGAGGGCGCGGTTCCGGAAACACCATATATTTT. The encoded protein is CASSQDGGRGSGNTIYF.

The genes are TRBV14 and TRBJ2-1, with TRBD2 identical over 8 bases. The V and J ends lost 2 bases and 5 bases, in that order; junction bases with no gene match: 8. The CDR3 covers 16 residues. Germline CDR1 and CDR2: SGHDN and FVKESK. The CDR3 reads CASSQLEREINNEQFF. CDR3 DNA sequence: TGTGCCAGCAGCCAACTTGAGCGGGAGATCAACAATGAGCAGTTCTTC. Combining the CDR3 with reference TRBV14 and TRBJ2-1 gives the whole variable domain EAGVTQFPSHSVIEKGQTVTLRCDPISGHDNLYWYRRVMGKEIKFLLHFVKESKQDESGMPNNRFLAERTGGTYSTLKVQPAELEDSGVYFCASSQLEREINNEQFFGPGTRLTVL.

The chain combines TRBV28 with TRBJ2-7; the D is unclear. V gave up 1 base and J gave up 0 bases, with 10 bases separating them. Germline V gene sequence: CDR1 MDHEN, CDR2 SYDVKM. There are 15 residues in the CDR3. The CDR3 region is CASSLFFRVSYEQYF. The CDR3 DNA follows: TGTGCCAGCAGTTTATTCTTTAGAGTCTCCTACGAGCAGTACTTC.

This clone occurred once. The chain uses TRBV13 and TRBJ2-7; D is undetermined. The V end lost 5 bases, the J end lost 2 bases, and 7 bases lay between the germline ends. CDR3 length equals 12 residues. Germline V lookup: CDR1 PRHDT, CDR2 FYEKMQ (reference sequence). The CDR3 spells CASSRATYEQYF. CDR3 nucleotides: TGTGCCAGCAGCCGAGCTACCTACGAGCAGTACTTC.

The rearrangement joins TRBV5-4 to TRBJ2-5, with 7 bases fitting TRBD1. The CDR3 length is 15 residues. J gave up 4 bases and V 4 bases, and 10 bases lay outside the gene matches. Germline CDR1 reads SGHNT; CDR2 reads YYREEE (reference sequence). The CDR3, as DNA: TGTGCCAGCAGCCTCAAGAGGGGGCCTCCAGAGACCCAGTACTTC. Its protein product is CASSLKRGPPETQYF.

This clone was detected only a few times. The chain is built from TRBV5-1 and TRBJ2-7; tentative D call: TRBD1 (5 bases). CDR1 SGHRS and CDR2 YFSETQ come from the germline V gene. The V end was cut by 2 bases, the J end by 2 bases, with 11 bases between. The CDR3 sequence is 14 residues long. The DNA for the CDR3 is TGCGCCAGCAGCTTAACGACAGATGCCTACGAGCAGTACTTC. Translation: CASSLTTDAYEQYF.

This sequence joins TRBV30 and TRBJ2-3; 9 bases are shared with TRBD2. V trimming: 5 bases; J trimming: 6 bases; junction bases outside the gene matches: 12. The CDR3 consists of 15 residues. Germline CDR1 and CDR2: GTSNPN and SVGIG (reference sequence). CDR3 sequence (DNA): TGTGCCTGGGGGGCTGATAGCGGGAGACTTGATACGCAGTATTTT. This sequence encodes CAWGADSGRLDTQYF.

The chain is built from TRBV18 and TRBJ1-5; TRBD1 might be the D (6 bases). V lost 3 bases, J lost 5 bases, and 8 bases lay in between. Germline-derived CDR1 and CDR2 are KGHSH and LQKENI. This CDR3 is 13 amino acids long. This chain's CDR3 is CASSPNRDQPQHF. The CDR3 nucleotides are TGTGCCAGCTCACCTAACAGGGATCAGCCCCAGCATTTT. Combining the CDR3 with reference TRBV18 and TRBJ1-5 gives the whole variable domain NAGVMQNPRHLVRRRGQEARLRCSPMKGHSHVYWYRQLPEEGLKFMVYLQKENIIDESGMPKERFSAEFPKEGPSILRIQQVVRGDSAAYFCASSPNRDQPQHFGDGTRLSIL.

This clone was counted only a few times. The rearrangement joins TRBV19 to TRBJ1-1; D perhaps matches TRBD1 (5 bases). Germline CDR1 is LNHDA and CDR2 is SQIVND (reference sequence). The V end lost 3 bases, the J end lost 1 base, and 9 bases lay between the germline ends. The CDR3 loop spans 14 amino acids. CDR3 protein: CASSIGGGNTEAFF. Here the CDR3 DNA reads TGTGCCAGTAGTATCGGCGGGGGGAACACTGAAGCTTTCTTT.

For the CDR3, the DNA is TGCGCCAGCAGCCAAGGATTAGTGGGAGCGTACGAGCAGTACTTC. As protein: CASSQGLVGAYEQYF. The rearrangement joins TRBV4-3 to TRBJ2-5, with TRBD2 as a possible D gene (5 bases). The J call is uncertain, as TRBJ2-7 better fits the DNA end. Germline-derived CDR1 and CDR2 are LGHNA and YSLEER. The CDR3 spans 15 residues.

This sequence joins TRBV9 and TRBJ2-1; unclear D gene. Between the trimmed V and J ends, which lost 0 bases and 2 bases, there was a span of 12 bases. Germline V CDR1 and CDR2: SGDLS, YYNGEE. The CDR3 is made up of 16 amino acids. CDR3 sequence: CASSVEPQVTYNEQFF. CDR3 DNA sequence: TGTGCCAGCAGCGTAGAACCCCAGGTGACCTACAATGAGCAGTTCTTC.

The chain employs TRBV6-5 and TRBJ2-2; D might be TRBD1 (5 bases). Trimming shortened V by 5 bases and J by 5 bases, and 9 bases separated the two germline ends. Germline V lookup: CDR1 MNHEY, CDR2 SVGAGI. This CDR3 is 13 amino acids long. The CDR3 nucleotides are TGTGCCAGCAGTCAACAGGTGACCGGGGAGCTGTTTTTT. It translates to CASSQQVTGELFF.

J is TRBJ2-7 and V is TRBV7-9; 9 nucleotides line up with TRBD1. Germline CDR1 SEHNR, CDR2 FQNEAQ (reference sequence). The CDR3 totals 14 residues. J gave up 2 bases and V 1 base, and 0 bases lay outside the gene matches. DNA of the CDR3: TGTGCCAGCAGCTTAGGGACAGGGGCCTACGAGCAGTACTTC. Encoded protein: CASSLGTGAYEQYF.